A selection of T cell receptor beta chains follows, all from one sample in a study of spatial heterogeneity in lung cancer. TCRdb used MiXCR to reprocess the 5' RACE reads, holding one entry per CDR3 protein. Of about 92,000 distinct CDR3 sequences listed, about 12% are singletons. Sequencing was performed on PBMCs, taken at surgery. These receptors all come from a male donor with early-stage non-small cell lung cancer. Each CDR3 is given with its conserved first and last residue. Fields, in order: CDR3 DNA, CDR3 protein, clone size, D gene, V gene, J gene. D genes are given only for firm matches. A clone size is listed for some rows: how often the clone was seen (once, few, many), or a class if it is expanded.

cdr3_nt: TGCGCCAGCAGCTTGGAGGGGGGTTACGAGCAGTACTTC; cdr3_aa: CASSLEGGYEQYF; clone_size: many; d_call: NA; v_call: TRBV5-1; j_call: TRBJ2-7
cdr3_nt: TGTGCCATCAGGACTAGCGGGAGCTTCTACGAGCAGTACTTC; cdr3_aa: CAIRTSGSFYEQYF; clone_size: few; d_call: TRBD2; v_call: TRBV10-3; j_call: TRBJ2-7
cdr3_nt: TGTGCCAGCACCACGGACAGTGCCTCCTACGAGCAGTACTTC; cdr3_aa: CASTTDSASYEQYF; clone_size: many; d_call: NA; v_call: TRBV7-6; j_call: TRBJ2-7
cdr3_nt: TGTGCCATCAGCCGACAGGGACCTAACTATGGCTACACCTTC; cdr3_aa: CAISRQGPNYGYTF; clone_size: few; d_call: TRBD1; v_call: TRBV10-3; j_call: TRBJ1-2
cdr3_nt: TGCAGCGTAATCCTGGGTACTGAAGCTTTCTTT; cdr3_aa: CSVILGTEAFF; clone_size: NA; d_call: NA; v_call: TRBV29-1; j_call: TRBJ1-1
cdr3_nt: TGTGCCAGCAGCTTGGGCGCGGCATACAATGAGCAGTTCTTC; cdr3_aa: CASSLGAAYNEQFF; clone_size: many; d_call: NA; v_call: TRBV5-4; j_call: TRBJ2-1
cdr3_nt: TGTGCCAGCAGCTTAGATGGGGCTTCAGATACGCAGTATTTT; cdr3_aa: CASSLDGASDTQYF; clone_size: few; d_call: NA; v_call: TRBV7-2; j_call: TRBJ2-3
cdr3_nt: TGTGCCAGCAGTCTTGCACTAGCGGGGGCGGGGGATACGCAGTATTTT; cdr3_aa: CASSLALAGAGDTQYF; clone_size: few; d_call: TRBD2; v_call: TRBV28; j_call: TRBJ2-3
cdr3_nt: TGTGCCAGCAGTACGGACCGCACAGATACGCAGTATTTT; cdr3_aa: CASSTDRTDTQYF; clone_size: NA; d_call: NA; v_call: TRBV28; j_call: TRBJ2-3
cdr3_nt: TGTGCCAGCAGTGCCGGGACGCGATCCACCGGGGAGCTGTTTTTT; cdr3_aa: CASSAGTRSTGELFF; clone_size: few; d_call: NA; v_call: TRBV2; j_call: TRBJ2-2
cdr3_nt: TGTGCCAGCAGCCGAGAGGCAGGGGGCACTGAAGCTTTCTTT; cdr3_aa: CASSREAGGTEAFF; clone_size: many; d_call: TRBD1; v_call: TRBV9; j_call: TRBJ1-1
cdr3_nt: TGTGCCAGCAGTTCCCGACAGGGAGGTGAAGCTTTCTTT; cdr3_aa: CASSSRQGGEAFF; clone_size: few; d_call: TRBD1; v_call: TRBV12-3/TRBV12-4; j_call: TRBJ1-1
cdr3_nt: TGCAGCGTCCCTAAGGACGGGGTTCAGTACTTC; cdr3_aa: CSVPKDGVQYF; clone_size: few; d_call: NA; v_call: TRBV29-1; j_call: TRBJ2-4
cdr3_nt: TGTGCCAGCAGTTTATCACCGGAGATTGGAAACACCATATATTTT; cdr3_aa: CASSLSPEIGNTIYF; clone_size: NA; d_call: NA; v_call: TRBV27; j_call: TRBJ1-3
cdr3_nt: TGTGCCAGCAGCACCGACAGGGAATCCTACAATGAGCAGTTCTTC; cdr3_aa: CASSTDRESYNEQFF; clone_size: few; d_call: TRBD1; v_call: TRBV5-6; j_call: TRBJ2-1
cdr3_nt: TGTGCCCTTGGGGAGGGCTCCTACAATGAGCAGTTCTTC; cdr3_aa: CALGEGSYNEQFF; clone_size: many; d_call: TRBD2; v_call: TRBV6-2/TRBV6-3; j_call: TRBJ2-1
cdr3_nt: TGTGCCAGCAGCTCTAATTGGGCAGGGGGCGGGAAACTGTTTTTT; cdr3_aa: CASSSNWAGGGKLFF; clone_size: many; d_call: TRBD1; v_call: TRBV6-1; j_call: TRBJ1-4